This TCR beta chain was recovered during a study of T cell responses to AZD1222 COVID-19 vaccine. Findings of the study overall: White British ancestry dominated among donors, who included more females, and clonal diversity was possibly underestimated. Unmutated regions of variants are reportedly targeted by nearly half of spike-specific TCRs.

Clones were sequenced by immunoSEQ multiplex PCR, and TCRdb holds only the in-frame ones, with some missing. The data hold about 120,000 clones, with 88% observed a single time. For this clone: Its target is unknown.

This CDR3 contains 16 residues. Germline V CDR1 and CDR2: LNHDA, SQIVND (reference sequence). V gave up 5 bases and J gave up 0 bases, with 14 bases separating them. Sample: peripheral blood, taken on day 0 of AZD1222 vaccination. The chain links TRBV19 to TRBJ1-3; maybe TRBD1 (6 bases). This TCR derives from an adult in good health. The CDR3 is CASSYSGQSSGNTIYF. The CDR3 nucleotides are TGTGCCAGTAGTTACTCCGGACAGAGCTCTGGAAACACCATATATTTT. Variable domain in full (rest from reference TRBV19 and TRBJ1-3): DGGITQSPKYLFRKEGQNVTLSCEQNLNHDAMYWYRQDPGQGLRLIYYSQIVNDFQKGDIAEGYSVSREKKESFPLTVTSAQKNPTAFYLCASSYSGQSSGNTIYFGEGSWLTVV.